The next 32 T cell receptor beta chains were all read from a single sample in a study of T cell responses to AZD1222 COVID-19 vaccine. Sequencing used immunoSEQ multiplex PCR; TCRdb keeps in-frame clones, though not all of them. The table lists 75,000 to 90,000 clones, around 83% of them singletons, with about 13% in the top ten. Specimen: peripheral blood, collected on day 0 of AZD1222 vaccination. These receptors came from an adult in good health.

The chain couples TRBV6-5 to TRBJ1-1; no clear D gene. Looked up from germline, CDR1 is MNHEY and CDR2 is SVGAGI. V was clipped by 4 bases and J by 1 base, with 13 bases between them. This CDR3 is 15 amino acids long. The DNA of the CDR3 is TGTGCCAGCAGTTCCTGGTTTACCGGGAACACTGAAGCTTTCTTT. This codes for CASSSWFTGNTEAFF.

The chain is built from TRBV2 and TRBJ2-2; the D gene is possibly TRBD1 (5 bases). Germline V gene data show CDR1 as SNHLY and CDR2 as FYNNEI. This CDR3 is 13 amino acids long. Deletions cut 5 bases from V and 4 bases from J, with 8 bases between. This CDR3 is CASSQGSTGELFF. CDR3 DNA: TGTGCCAGCAGTCAGGGATCCACCGGGGAGCTGTTTTTT.

V gene TRBV7-2 combines with J gene TRBJ2-5, with 7 positions matching TRBD1. The CDR3 totals 15 residues. Losses at the gene ends were 3 bases for V and 5 bases for J; bases not matched to a gene: 9. Germline V gene lookup returns CDR1 SGHTA and CDR2 FQGNSA. The DNA of the CDR3 is TGTGCCAGCAGCTTCAATACAGGGGCGTCGGAGACCCAGTACTTC. Protein: CASSFNTGASETQYF.

This rearrangement joins TRBV4-3 to TRBJ1-2; D is unclear. Trimming took 0 bases from V and 5 from J, leaving 10 bases between them. Germline V gene sequence: CDR1 LGHNA, CDR2 YSLEER. The CDR3 length is 14 residues. CDR3 bases: TGCGCCAGCAGCCAAGAAAGTGACTTGTATGGCTACACCTTC. Residues: CASSQESDLYGYTF.

V and J are TRBV7-8 and TRBJ2-7, with TRBD1 identical over 8 bases. Unmatched junction bases numbered 6, after V lost 2 bases and J lost 6 bases. The CDR3 covers 14 residues. Germline values: CDR1 SGHVS, CDR2 FQNEAQ. As DNA, the CDR3 is TGTGCCAGCAGCTTACATGGCAGGGGGCGCGAGCAGTACTTC. Translation gives CASSLHGRGREQYF.

This clone was seen only a few times. The CDR3 DNA reads TGTGCCAGCAGCCCGGGACAGATGAACACTGAAGCTTTCTTT. It translates to CASSPGQMNTEAFF. The V gene is TRBV5-4, the J gene TRBJ1-1; 7 bases are a match to TRBD1. J gave up 0 bases and V 4 bases, and 3 bases lay outside the gene matches. The CDR3 has 14 amino acids. Germline V gene lookup returns CDR1 SGHNT and CDR2 YYREEE (reference sequence).

This clone was observed a single time. V gene TRBV28 combines with J gene TRBJ1-1, with D uncertain. CDR3 length: 15 residues. The germline V and J ends were trimmed by 6 bases and 0 bases, with 14 bases remaining between them. Germline lookup yields CDR1 MDHEN and CDR2 SYDVKM. The CDR3 here is CASSLSGIMNTEAFF. Written as DNA, the CDR3 is TGTGCCAGCAGCCTCTCGGGGATCATGAACACTGAAGCTTTCTTT.

The chain is built from TRBV7-2 and TRBJ2-5; TRBD2 matches 7 bases. Germline CDR1 SGHTA, CDR2 FQGNSA. V trimming: 5 bases; J trimming: 5 bases; junction bases outside the gene matches: 5. This CDR3 is built from 13 residues. CDR3 in DNA: TGTGCCAGCAGCGCGACTAGCCCTGAGACCCAGTACTTC. It codes for CASSATSPETQYF. Full variable domain (rest looked up from reference TRBV7-2 and TRBJ2-5): GAGVSQSPSNKVTEKGKDVELRCDPISGHTALYWYRQSLGQGLEFLIYFQGNSAPDKSGLPSDRFSAERTGGSVSTLTIQRTQQEDSAVYLCASSATSPETQYFGPGTRLLVL.

The chain combines TRBV15 with TRBJ1-5; TRBD1 matches 11 bases. The CDR3 spans 17 residues. The germline gives CDR1 LNHNV, CDR2 YYDKDF (reference sequence). J was trimmed by 6 bases and V by 3 bases; bases with no gene match: 10. The DNA for the CDR3 is TGTGCCACCAGCAGTGGACAGGGGGCTCTAAGAAGTCAGCCCCAGCATTTT. Protein sequence: CATSSGQGALRSQPQHF.

V and J are TRBV5-8 and TRBJ1-4; no firm D call. Trimming took 2 bases from V and 5 from J, leaving 10 bases between them. The CDR3 has 14 amino acids. Germline values: CDR1 SGHTS, CDR2 YDEGEE. CDR3 nucleotide sequence: TGTGCCAGCAGCTTTAGACGGATGAATGAAAAACTGTTTTTT. Its protein is CASSFRRMNEKLFF.

The chain employs TRBV13 and TRBJ1-6; 9 nucleotides match TRBD1. Germline V gene lookup returns CDR1 PRHDT and CDR2 FYEKMQ (reference sequence). V dropped 0 bases and J dropped 10; count of bases not matched to a gene: 10. This CDR3 has 17 residues. DNA of the CDR3: TGTGCCAGCAGCTTAGGCTTGGGGACAGGGATGGGGTCACCCCTCCACTTT. It specifies CASSLGLGTGMGSPLHF.

This chain joins TRBV5-1 and TRBJ2-7, with D possibly TRBD1 on 5 matching bases. This CDR3 has 14 residues. V gave up 1 base and J gave up 6 bases, with 14 bases separating them. Per germline, CDR1 SGHRS and CDR2 YFSETQ. CDR3 loop: CASSLPTTGFEQYF. CDR3 sequence (DNA): TGCGCCAGCAGCTTGCCTACAACAGGTTTCGAGCAGTACTTC.

V is TRBV11-3 and J is TRBJ1-1; weak D call: TRBD1 (5 bases). This CDR3 spans 18 amino acids. The V end lost 1 base, the J end lost 1 base, and 19 bases lay between the germline ends. CDR1 and CDR2 from the germline V gene are SGHNT and YENEEA. The CDR3 region has the DNA TGTGCCAGCAGCTTAGCCTTCCCGGGGCCCAGGGCGAACACTGAAGCTTTCTTT. Residues: CASSLAFPGPRANTEAFF.

This rearrangement joins TRBV3-1 (or the pseudogene TRBV3-2) to TRBJ2-7; D remains ambiguous. This CDR3 region has 14 residues. The V gene lost 4 bases and the J gene lost 2 bases, with 12 bases spanning the gap. Germline V gives CDR1 LGHDT, CDR2 YNNKEL (reference sequence). Here the CDR3 reads CASSLQPDAYEQYF. CDR3 sequence (DNA): TGTGCCAGCAGCCTCCAGCCAGACGCCTACGAGCAGTACTTC.

The chain employs TRBV7-6 and TRBJ2-1; D perhaps matches TRBD1 (5 bases). CDR3 length equals 15 residues. V was trimmed by 4 bases and J by 0 bases, leaving 10 bases between them. Germline loops: CDR1 SGHVS, CDR2 FNYEAQ. The CDR3 here is CASSSTVSSYNEQFF. CDR3 coding DNA: TGTGCCAGCAGCTCGACAGTTAGCTCCTACAATGAGCAGTTCTTC. Full variable domain (rest looked up from reference TRBV7-6 and TRBJ2-1): GAGVSQSPRYKVTKRGQDVALRCDPISGHVSLYWYRQALGQGPEFLTYFNYEAQQDKSGLPNDRFSAERPEGSISTLTIQRTEQRDSAMYRCASSSTVSSYNEQFFGPGTRLTVL.

The chain uses TRBV7-3 and TRBJ2-4, with D possibly TRBD2 on 6 matching bases. The CDR3 runs 14 residues. With 5 bases removed from V and 4 bases from J, the gap between germline ends came to 12 bases. From germline, CDR1 is SGHTA and CDR2 FQGTGA. CDR3 in DNA: TGTGCCAGCAGCCCAGGACGGGGGAAAAACATTCAGTACTTC. This translates into CASSPGRGKNIQYF. Based on the CDR3 plus reference TRBV7-3 and TRBJ2-4, the full variable domain is GAGVSQTPSNKVTEKGKYVELRCDPISGHTALYWYRQSLGQGPEFLIYFQGTGAADDSGLPNDRFFAVRPEGSVSTLKIQRTERGDSAVYLCASSPGRGKNIQYFGAGTRLSVL.

Comments on this clone: Sequence at one end of the junction differs from germline and may be a read error. In DNA form, the CDR3 reads TGTGCCACCAGCAGACAGGGGGCTAATTATGGCTACACCTTC. Its protein is CATSRQGANYGYTF. The gene calls are TRBV15 and TRBJ1-2; 8 bases map to TRBD1. Per the germline V gene, CDR1 is LNHNV and CDR2 is YYDKDF (reference sequence). The CDR3 extends over 14 amino acids. The entire variable domain, with the rest obtained from reference TRBV15 and TRBJ1-2, is as follows: DAMVIQNPRYQVTQFGKPVTLSCSQTLNHNVMYWYQQKSSQAPKLLFHYYDKDFNNEADTPDNFQSRRPNTSFCFLDIRSPGLGDTAMYLCATSRQGANYGYTFGSGTRLTVV.

The chain combines TRBV7-2 with TRBJ1-6; no firm D call. Trimming removed 1 base at V and 14 bases at J, with 18 bases between. Germline loops: CDR1 SGHTA, CDR2 FQGNSA. CDR3 length: 15 amino acids. The DNA for the CDR3 is TGTGCCAGCAGCTTAGATTGGGGTGAGAGGATCACCCTCCACTTT. Its protein product is CASSLDWGERITLHF.

The genes are TRBV7-9 and TRBJ1-3; D perhaps matches TRBD1 (5 bases). The ends were cut back, 2 bases at V and 1 base at J, with 6 bases in the middle. In germline, CDR1 is SEHNR, CDR2 FQNEAQ (reference sequence). There are 14 residues in the CDR3. For the CDR3, the DNA is TGTGCCAGCAGCTTAAGGGGATCTGGAAACACCATATATTTT. Translation gives CASSLRGSGNTIYF.

The chain couples TRBV2 to TRBJ2-5; tentative D call: TRBD1 (5 bases). The CDR3 has 13 residues. Trimming cost V 10 bases and J 4 bases, with 16 bases left between them. CDR1 is SNHLY and CDR2 is FYNNEI in the germline V gene. CDR3: CAIDVGHGETQYF. DNA of the CDR3: TGTGCCATCGACGTGGGGCACGGAGAGACCCAGTACTTC.

This chain joins TRBV19 and TRBJ2-7; the D gene is possibly TRBD1 (6 bases). CDR1 is LNHDA, CDR2 SQIVND, per germline (reference sequence). Between the trimmed V and J ends, which lost 10 bases and 3 bases, there was a span of 16 bases. The CDR3 is made up of 13 amino acids. In DNA, the CDR3 is TGTGCCACAAAGACAGGCAGGGGCTACGAGCAGTACTTC. Protein product: CATKTGRGYEQYF. The whole variable domain, filled in from reference TRBV19 and TRBJ2-7, reads DGGITQSPKYLFRKEGQNVTLSCEQNLNHDAMYWYRQDPGQGLRLIYYSQIVNDFQKGDIAEGYSVSREKKESFPLTVTSAQKNPTAFYLCATKTGRGYEQYFGPGTRLTVT.

This clone was observed once. The V gene is TRBV20-1, the J gene TRBJ1-2, with TRBD1 matching 9 bases. Germline V gene data show CDR1 as DFQATT and CDR2 as SNEGSKA (reference sequence). J lost 0 bases, V lost 3 bases, and 11 bases had no gene match. CDR3 size: 17 residues. The CDR3 loop is CSASGGQGRVANYGYTF. The CDR3 DNA sequence: TGCAGTGCTAGTGGCGGACAGGGGCGCGTAGCTAACTATGGCTACACCTTC.

The rearrangement uses TRBV7-9 and TRBJ2-3, with D perhaps TRBD2 (5 bases). Germline CDR1 is SEHNR and CDR2 is FQNEAQ (reference sequence). This CDR3 region has 14 residues. V lost 6 bases, J lost 0 bases, and 10 bases lay in between. The CDR3 DNA sequence: TGTGCCAGCAGGCCAGCGGCTAGCACAGATACGCAGTATTTT. Its protein is CASRPAASTDTQYF. The complete variable domain, with remaining parts taken from reference TRBV7-9 and TRBJ2-3, reads DTGVSQNPRHKITKRGQNVTFRCDPISEHNRLYWYRQTLGQGPEFLTYFQNEAQLEKSRLLSDRFSAERPKGSFSTLEIQRTEQGDSAMYLCASRPAASTDTQYFGPGTRLTVL.

The chain couples TRBV3-1 (or the pseudogene TRBV3-2) to TRBJ1-2, with D tentatively TRBD1 (6 bases). There are 15 residues in the CDR3. The germline gives CDR1 LGHDT, CDR2 YNNKEL (reference sequence). The V end was cut by 3 bases, the J end by 4 bases, with 15 bases between. The CDR3 is CASSHLDSSGYGYTF. CDR3 DNA: TGTGCCAGCAGCCACCTGGACAGTTCAGGCTATGGCTACACCTTC.

The gene calls are TRBV12-3 or TRBV12-4 and TRBJ2-7; 7 positions match TRBD2. Trimming took 1 base from V and 5 from J; bases not matched to a gene: 2. The CDR3 sequence is 13 residues long. This chain's CDR3 is CASSLGLAHEQYF. CDR3 coding DNA: TGTGCCAGCAGTTTAGGACTAGCCCACGAGCAGTACTTC.

The chain has TRBV5-1 and TRBJ2-3; possibly TRBD2 for D (5 bases). Germline values: CDR1 SGHRS, CDR2 YFSETQ. There are 14 residues in the CDR3. Trimming removed 3 bases at V and 9 bases at J, with 17 bases between. The CDR3 bases are TGCGCCAGCAGCTCGAGCGGCTTCTCGCAGACGCAGTATTTT. This codes for CASSSSGFSQTQYF.

This chain links TRBV14 with TRBJ2-3; either TRBD1 or TRBD2 may supply D (6 bases each). This CDR3 is 15 amino acids long. V gave up 2 bases and J gave up 2 bases, with 11 bases separating them. Germline V gene sequence: CDR1 SGHDN, CDR2 FVKESK. CDR3 protein: CASSQQGRLTDTQYF. In DNA, the CDR3 is TGTGCCAGCAGCCAACAGGGGAGGCTCACAGATACGCAGTATTTT.

The rearrangement joins TRBV13 to TRBJ2-1; 12 bases map to TRBD1. The CDR3 totals 15 residues. Germline V CDR1 and CDR2: PRHDT, FYEKMQ (reference sequence). V dropped 4 bases and J dropped 8; count of bases not matched to a gene: 6. For the CDR3, the DNA is TGTGCCAGCAGCTCCCGGGACAGGGGGCAAGATGAGCAGTTCTTC. It encodes CASSSRDRGQDEQFF.

The rearrangement links TRBV27 to TRBJ2-3; 12 bases are a match to TRBD2. V was pared by 2 bases and J by 2 bases, with 2 bases of the junction left unmatched. Germline CDR1 reads MNHEY; CDR2 reads SMNVEV (reference sequence). The CDR3 runs 16 residues. This CDR3 reads CASSLLAGGITDTQYF. The DNA for the CDR3 is TGTGCCAGCAGTTTACTAGCGGGGGGGATCACAGATACGCAGTATTTT.

The chain joins TRBV19 to TRBJ2-2, with D maybe TRBD2 (5 bases). This CDR3 has 14 residues. Germline lookup yields CDR1 LNHDA and CDR2 SQIVND (reference sequence). Trimming removed 5 bases from V and 6 bases from J, with 13 bases in between. The CDR3 here is CASSLGERPGELFF. The DNA for the CDR3 is TGTGCCAGTAGTCTTGGGGAGAGGCCCGGGGAGCTGTTTTTT. The whole variable domain, remainder taken from reference TRBV19 and TRBJ2-2, is DGGITQSPKYLFRKEGQNVTLSCEQNLNHDAMYWYRQDPGQGLRLIYYSQIVNDFQKGDIAEGYSVSREKKESFPLTVTSAQKNPTAFYLCASSLGERPGELFFGEGSRLTVL.

This clone was counted only a few times. This chain connects TRBV15 to TRBJ2-7; D unresolved. The CDR3 totals 13 residues. CDR1 LNHNV and CDR2 YYDKDF come from the germline V gene (reference sequence). Trimming stripped 4 bases from V and 6 bases from J, with 13 bases between. The CDR3 loop reads CATSIPGQVEQYF. As DNA, the CDR3 is TGTGCCACCAGCATTCCCGGGCAGGTCGAGCAGTACTTC. Drawing the rest from reference TRBV15 and TRBJ2-7, the complete variable domain is DAMVIQNPRYQVTQFGKPVTLSCSQTLNHNVMYWYQQKSSQAPKLLFHYYDKDFNNEADTPDNFQSRRPNTSFCFLDIRSPGLGDTAMYLCATSIPGQVEQYFGPGTRLTVT.

The V call is TRBV6-5, the J call TRBJ1-3; D is uncertain. Per germline, CDR1 MNHEY and CDR2 SVGAGI. The CDR3 totals 16 residues. V lost 0 bases to trimming and J lost 1 base, with 10 bases between them. CDR3 region: CASSYSTGGSGNTIYF. Here the CDR3 DNA reads TGTGCCAGCAGTTACTCGACGGGAGGATCTGGAAACACCATATATTTT.